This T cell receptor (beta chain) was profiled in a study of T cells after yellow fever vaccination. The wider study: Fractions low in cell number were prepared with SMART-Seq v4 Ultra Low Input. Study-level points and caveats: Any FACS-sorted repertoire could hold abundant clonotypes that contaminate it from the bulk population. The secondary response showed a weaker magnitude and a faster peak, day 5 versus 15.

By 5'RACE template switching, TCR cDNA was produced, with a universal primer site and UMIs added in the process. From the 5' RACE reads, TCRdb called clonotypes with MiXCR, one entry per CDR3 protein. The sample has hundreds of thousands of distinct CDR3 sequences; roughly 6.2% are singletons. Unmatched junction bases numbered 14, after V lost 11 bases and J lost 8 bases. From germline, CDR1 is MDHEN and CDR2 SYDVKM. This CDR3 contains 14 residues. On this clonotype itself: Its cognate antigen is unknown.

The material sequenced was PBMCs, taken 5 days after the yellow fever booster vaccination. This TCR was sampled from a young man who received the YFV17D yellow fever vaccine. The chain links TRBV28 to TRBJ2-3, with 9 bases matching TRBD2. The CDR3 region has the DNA TGTGCCTGTAGCGGGAGTCTTGGGATTGTTACGCAGTATTTT. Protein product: CACSGSLGIVTQYF.